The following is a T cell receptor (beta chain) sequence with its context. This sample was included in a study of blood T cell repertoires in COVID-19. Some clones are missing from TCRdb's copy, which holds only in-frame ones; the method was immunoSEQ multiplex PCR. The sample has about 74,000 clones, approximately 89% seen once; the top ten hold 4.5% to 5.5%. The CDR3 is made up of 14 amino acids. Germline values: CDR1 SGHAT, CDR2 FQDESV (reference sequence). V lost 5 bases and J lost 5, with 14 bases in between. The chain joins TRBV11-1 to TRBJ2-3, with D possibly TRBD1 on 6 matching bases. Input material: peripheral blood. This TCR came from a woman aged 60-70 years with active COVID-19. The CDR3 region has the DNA TGTGCCAGCAGCGGCGAGGGGGTGGTAGATACGCAGTATTTT. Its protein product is CASSGEGVVDTQYF.